Listed here are 20 T cell receptor beta chains from one sample, sequenced in a study of identical twins (TCRdb year 2016). Receptor libraries were prepared by 5' RACE. The instrument was an Illumina HiSeq 2000. In TCRdb, the public reads were trimmed at Q25 with fastp and aligned with MiXCR, with productive beta chains retained. Rows with a matching CDR3 protein are joined into one entry that keeps the most common DNA and genes. Recorded for this sample are around 1.7 million distinct CDR3 sequences; around 33% of them occurred a single time. 0.27% of the sample lies in the top ten. The sequenced material came from cord blood. The receptor source for this set is a newborn girl in good health.

The gene calls are TRBV20-1 and TRBJ2-7, with 12 nucleotides matching TRBD2. The CDR3 length is 13 residues. The trim removed 5 bases at V and 3 bases at J, leaving 2 bases unmatched. Looked up from germline, CDR1 is DFQATT and CDR2 is SNEGSKA (reference sequence). The CDR3 nucleotides are TGCAGTGCTGGGGGACTAGCGGGCTACGAGCAGTACTTC. It codes for CSAGGLAGYEQYF.

The genes are TRBV7-2 and TRBJ1-1; no clear D gene. The CDR3 runs to 14 residues. Germline values: CDR1 SGHTA, CDR2 FQGNSA. The V end lost 2 bases, the J end lost 2 bases, and 9 bases lay between the germline ends. This chain's CDR3 is CASSLQELNTEAFF. The CDR3 nucleotides are TGTGCCAGCAGCTTACAGGAACTAAACACTGAAGCTTTCTTT.

The sample holds many counts of this clonotype. This chain uses TRBV29-1 with TRBJ2-5; D is unresolved. Deletions cut 5 bases from V and 5 bases from J, with 12 bases between. This CDR3 has 12 amino acids. Germline loops: CDR1 SQVTM, CDR2 ANQGSEA. The DNA of the CDR3 is TGCAGCGTTTCGGGTTTAAGGGAGACCCAGTACTTC. Amino acid sequence: CSVSGLRETQYF.

The chain couples TRBV20-1 to TRBJ1-1, with TRBD1 matching 8 bases. The CDR3 runs 15 residues. Germline CDR1 and CDR2: DFQATT and SNEGSKA (reference sequence). The junction had 15 bases not matched to a gene; V was cut back by 2 bases and J by 10 bases. The CDR3 protein is CSARPPVRDRKGAFF. Written as DNA, the CDR3 is TGCAGTGCTAGACCACCGGTTAGGGACAGGAAGGGAGCTTTCTTT.

This clonotype appeared a few times. The chain carries TRBV20-1 and TRBJ2-1; 8 bases agree with TRBD1. The CDR3 covers 14 residues. CDR1 is DFQATT, CDR2 SNEGSKA, per germline (reference sequence). The trim removed 6 bases at V and 7 bases at J, leaving 11 bases unmatched. CDR3 nucleotide sequence: TGCAGTGCGAGCCTACTAGACAGGGGTAATGAGCAGTTCTTC. As protein: CSASLLDRGNEQFF.

V is TRBV19 and J is TRBJ2-5; 7 nucleotides agree with TRBD1. The J call is uncertain, as TRBJ2-1 better fits the DNA end. The CDR3 has 14 residues. The germline V gene has CDR1 LNHDA and CDR2 SQIVND (reference sequence). The CDR3 is CASSAYRGQETQFF. CDR3 coding DNA: TGTGCCAGTAGTGCCTACAGGGGACAAGAGACCCAGTTCTTC.

The CDR3 DNA follows: TGTGCCAGCAGCCAAGATCCGATGGACGGGGGCCAAGAGACCCAGTACTTC. Its protein product is CASSQDPMDGGQETQYF. The chain employs TRBV3-1 and TRBJ2-5; D possibly corresponds to TRBD2 (6 bases). V was clipped by 0 bases and J by 1 base, with 15 bases between them. Germline V lookup: CDR1 LGHDT, CDR2 YNNKEL (reference sequence). The CDR3 covers 17 residues.

The sample holds a few counts of this clonotype. In DNA, the CDR3 is TGTGCCAGCAGTTTATACGGCGGGAGCTCCTACGAGCAGTACTTC. This sequence encodes CASSLYGGSSYEQYF. The V and J genes are TRBV28 and TRBJ2-7; the match to TRBD2 covers 7 bases. The CDR3 spans 15 residues. Germline V gene data show CDR1 as MDHEN and CDR2 as SYDVKM. Trimming cost V 1 base and J 0 bases; bases outside gene matches: 3.

This clonotype appeared a few times. The chain combines TRBV20-1 with TRBJ2-5, with D tentatively TRBD1 (6 bases). V dropped 3 bases and J dropped 4 bases, with 6 bases sitting between them. This CDR3 is 11 amino acids long. Per the germline V gene, CDR1 is DFQATT and CDR2 is SNEGSKA (reference sequence). CDR3 DNA: TGCAGTGCTAGGGGGGCAGAGACCCAGTACTTC. The encoded protein is CSARGAETQYF.

The chain has TRBV11-1 and TRBJ2-1; 8 nucleotides agree with TRBD1. Per the germline V gene, CDR1 is SGHAT and CDR2 is FQDESV (reference sequence). V trimming: 6 bases; J trimming: 4 bases; junction bases outside the gene matches: 11. The CDR3 length is 16 residues. The CDR3 DNA is TGTGCCAGCAGTTCTACCGACAGGGGATTTTACAATGAGCAGTTCTTC. The encoded protein is CASSSTDRGFYNEQFF.

The chain employs TRBV7-2 and TRBJ1-1; 9 bases are a match to TRBD1. Germline V gives CDR1 SGHTA, CDR2 FQGNSA. The V and J ends lost 4 bases and 0 bases, in that order; junction bases with no gene match: 6. There are 16 residues in the CDR3. In nucleotides, the CDR3 is TGTGCCAGCAGCTCCCAGGGGACAGGGATGAACACTGAAGCTTTCTTT. Protein: CASSSQGTGMNTEAFF.

This clonotype was seen more than once but under ten times. The gene calls are TRBV12-3 or TRBV12-4 and TRBJ2-1; 7 bases are shared with TRBD2. Germline trimming cut 6 bases from V and 7 bases from J; bases unmatched to any gene: 12. This CDR3 contains 15 residues. The CDR3 loop reads CASRPLASLGNEQFF. The CDR3, as DNA: TGTGCCAGCAGGCCACTAGCGAGCCTAGGGAATGAGCAGTTCTTC.

CDR3 sequence (DNA): TGTGCCAGCCGCGTCGCGGGGGGAAGGAATGAGCAGTTCTTC. It specifies CASRVAGGRNEQFF. The gene calls are TRBV12-3 or TRBV12-4 and TRBJ2-1; 8 bases are a match to TRBD2. Trimming took 8 bases from V and 7 from J; bases not matched to a gene: 10. The CDR3 extends over 14 amino acids.

This clonotype was observed a handful of times. The chain recombines TRBV12-3 or TRBV12-4 with TRBJ2-3; 10 bases are shared with TRBD2. The CDR3 is made up of 17 amino acids. V lost 1 base and J lost 1; bases outside the gene matches: 5. The CDR3 DNA is TGTGCCAGCAGTTTAGGCCCTCTAGCGGGGGGCACAGATACGCAGTATTTT. Translation: CASSLGPLAGGTDTQYF.

The sample holds one count of this clonotype. This chain uses TRBV25-1 with TRBJ1-5; TRBD1 is a possible D gene (5 bases). Germline CDR1 and CDR2: MGHDK and SYGVNS. V lost 7 bases to trimming and J lost 6 bases, with 16 bases between them. The length of the CDR3 is 14 residues. CDR3 sequence reads: CASNHRQTAQPQHF. The DNA of the CDR3 is TGTGCCAGCAACCATCGACAGACCGCTCAGCCCCAGCATTTT.

The chain employs TRBV7-2 and TRBJ1-2; tentatively, D is TRBD1 (6 bases). This CDR3 comprises 12 residues. CDR1 and CDR2 from the germline V gene are SGHTA and FQGNSA. Trimming took 0 bases from V and 8 from J, leaving 7 bases between them. The CDR3 spells CASSLAGTGYTF. The CDR3, as DNA: TGTGCCAGCAGCTTAGCCGGGACAGGCTACACCTTC.

This clonotype came up a few times. This sequence joins TRBV5-5 and TRBJ1-6; D uncertain. The length of the CDR3 is 17 residues. In germline, CDR1 is SGHKS, CDR2 YYEKEE (reference sequence). V lost 4 bases to trimming and J lost 0 bases, with 14 bases between them. CDR3: CASSPARGSSYNSPLHF. The CDR3, as DNA: TGTGCCAGCAGCCCCGCGAGAGGGAGCTCCTATAATTCACCCCTCCACTTT.

V and J are TRBV20-1 and TRBJ2-7; either TRBD1 or TRBD2 may supply D (5 bases each). Germline values: CDR1 DFQATT, CDR2 SNEGSKA (reference sequence). Between the trimmed V and J ends, which lost 2 bases and 6 bases, there was a span of 11 bases. The CDR3 covers 12 residues. The CDR3 here is CSARRGPGEQYF. The CDR3 DNA reads TGCAGTGCTAGAAGGGGACCGGGCGAGCAGTACTTC.

In this sample, this clonotype turned up a few times. The rearrangement uses TRBV15 and TRBJ2-3; 9 nucleotides match TRBD2. The CDR3 is 16 amino acids. Unmatched junction bases numbered 8, after V lost 2 bases and J lost 5 bases. From germline, CDR1 is LNHNV and CDR2 YYDKDF (reference sequence). CDR3 region: CATSRYPSGNRDTQYF. DNA of the CDR3: TGTGCCACCAGCAGATACCCTAGCGGGAATAGAGATACGCAGTATTTT.

The rearrangement links TRBV4-1 to TRBJ2-1; possibly TRBD2 for D (6 bases). With 0 bases removed from V and 11 bases from J, the gap between germline ends came to 20 bases. CDR3 length equals 16 residues. From germline, CDR1 is MGHRA and CDR2 YSYEKL. The CDR3 loop is CASSQDSGTSSKKQFF. The CDR3 region has the DNA TGCGCCAGCAGCCAAGACTCTGGAACTAGCAGCAAAAAGCAGTTCTTC.